This T cell receptor (beta chain) was sequenced in a study of T cells expressing NK-cell markers. The CDR3 sequence is 12 residues long. CDR1 is PRHDT and CDR2 is FYEKMQ in the germline V gene (reference sequence). TCRdb reprocessed the 5' RACE reads; each CDR3 protein has one entry and no DNA is given. Its table records just under 150,000 distinct CDR3 sequences. The TCR originated in a man younger than 30 in good health. Sequenced input: blood T cells: a sorted CD56 or NKG2C T cell subset, CD4+ or CD8+ T cells, or bulk PBMC T cells (not recorded which). The rearrangement joins TRBV13 to TRBJ2-1; with no DNA, the TCRdb D assignment of TRBD1 cannot be verified. CDR3: CASSPLGWEQFF.